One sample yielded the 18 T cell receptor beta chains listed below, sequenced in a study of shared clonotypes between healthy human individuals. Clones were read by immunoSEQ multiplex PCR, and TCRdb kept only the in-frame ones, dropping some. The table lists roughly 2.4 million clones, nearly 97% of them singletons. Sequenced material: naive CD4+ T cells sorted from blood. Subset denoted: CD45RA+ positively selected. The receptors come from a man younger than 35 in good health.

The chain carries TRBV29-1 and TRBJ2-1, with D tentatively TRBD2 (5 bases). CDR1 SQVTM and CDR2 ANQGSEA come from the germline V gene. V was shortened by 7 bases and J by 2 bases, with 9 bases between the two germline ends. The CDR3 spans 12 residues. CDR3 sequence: CSGTYTYNEQFF. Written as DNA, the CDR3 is TGCAGCGGGACTTACACCTACAATGAGCAGTTCTTC.

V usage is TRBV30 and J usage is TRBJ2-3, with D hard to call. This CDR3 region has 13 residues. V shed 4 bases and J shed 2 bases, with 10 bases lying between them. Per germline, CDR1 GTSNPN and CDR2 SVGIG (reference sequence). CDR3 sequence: CAWNDFLTDTQYF. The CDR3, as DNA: TGTGCCTGGAACGACTTCCTCACAGATACGCAGTATTTT. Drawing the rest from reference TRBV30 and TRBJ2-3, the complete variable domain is SQTIHQWPATLVQPVGSPLSLECTVEGTSNPNLYWYRQAAGRGLQLLFYSVGIGQISSEVPQNLSASRPQDRQFILSSKKLLLSDSGFYLCAWNDFLTDTQYFGPGTRLTVL.

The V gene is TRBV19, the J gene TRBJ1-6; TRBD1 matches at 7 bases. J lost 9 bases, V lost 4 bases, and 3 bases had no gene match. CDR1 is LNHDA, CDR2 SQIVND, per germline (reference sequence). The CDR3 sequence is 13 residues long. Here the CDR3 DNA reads TGTGCCAGTAGTACGGGACAGCGTTCACCCCTCCACTTT. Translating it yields CASSTGQRSPLHF.

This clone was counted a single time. The CDR3 here is CASSSTQYQETQYF. The CDR3 DNA reads TGTGCCAGCAGTTCGACCCAATACCAAGAGACCCAGTACTTC. The rearrangement uses TRBV6-6 and TRBJ2-5; no reliable D call. Germline CDR1 MNHNY, CDR2 SVGAGI (reference sequence). This CDR3 is built from 14 residues. V dropped 4 bases and J dropped 0 bases, with 9 bases sitting between them.

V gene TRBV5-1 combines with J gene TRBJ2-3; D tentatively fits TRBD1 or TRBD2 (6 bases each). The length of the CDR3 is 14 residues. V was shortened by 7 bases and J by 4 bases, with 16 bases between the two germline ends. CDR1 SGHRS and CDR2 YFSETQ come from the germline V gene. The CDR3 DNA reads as TGCGCCAGCCGCGTCTCAGGGGAGGCAGATACGCAGTATTTT. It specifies CASRVSGEADTQYF.

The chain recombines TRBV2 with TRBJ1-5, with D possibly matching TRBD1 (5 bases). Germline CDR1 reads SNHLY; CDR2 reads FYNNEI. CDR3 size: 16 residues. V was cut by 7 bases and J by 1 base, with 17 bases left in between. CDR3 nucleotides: TGTGCCAGCACCTCTTGGGAGGGGAGAAGCAATCAGCCCCAGCATTTT. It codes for CASTSWEGRSNQPQHF.

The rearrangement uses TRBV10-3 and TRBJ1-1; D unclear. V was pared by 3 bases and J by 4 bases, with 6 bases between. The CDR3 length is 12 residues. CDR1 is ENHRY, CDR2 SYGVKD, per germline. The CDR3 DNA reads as TGTGCCATCAGTGACGTTCCCACTGAAGCTTTCTTT. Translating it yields CAISDVPTEAFF.

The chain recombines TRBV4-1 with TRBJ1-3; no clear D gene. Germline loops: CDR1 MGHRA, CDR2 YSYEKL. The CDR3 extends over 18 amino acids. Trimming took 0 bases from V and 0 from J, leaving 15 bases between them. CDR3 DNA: TGCGCCAGCAGCCAAGATCGAACAGTGGGGTTCTCTGGAAACACCATATATTTT. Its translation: CASSQDRTVGFSGNTIYF.

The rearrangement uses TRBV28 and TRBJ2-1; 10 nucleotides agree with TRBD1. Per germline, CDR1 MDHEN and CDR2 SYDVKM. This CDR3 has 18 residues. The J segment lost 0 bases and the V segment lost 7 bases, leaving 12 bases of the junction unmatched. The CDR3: CASIPVGTGAGSYNEQFF. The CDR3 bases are TGTGCCAGCATCCCCGTGGGGACAGGGGCAGGCTCCTACAATGAGCAGTTCTTC.

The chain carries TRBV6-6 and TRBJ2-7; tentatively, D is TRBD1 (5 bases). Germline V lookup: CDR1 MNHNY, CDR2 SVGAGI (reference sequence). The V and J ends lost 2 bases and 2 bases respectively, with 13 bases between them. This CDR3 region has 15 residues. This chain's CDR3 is CASSYPRQGTYEQYF. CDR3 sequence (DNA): TGTGCCAGCAGTTACCCCCGCCAGGGTACCTACGAGCAGTACTTC.

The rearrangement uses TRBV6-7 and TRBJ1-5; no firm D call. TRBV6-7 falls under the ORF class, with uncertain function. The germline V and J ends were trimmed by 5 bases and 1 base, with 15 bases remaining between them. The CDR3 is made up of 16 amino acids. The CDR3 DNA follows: TGTGCCAGCAGTATACACCCAACGGGAAGCAATCAGCCCCAGCATTTT. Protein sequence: CASSIHPTGSNQPQHF.

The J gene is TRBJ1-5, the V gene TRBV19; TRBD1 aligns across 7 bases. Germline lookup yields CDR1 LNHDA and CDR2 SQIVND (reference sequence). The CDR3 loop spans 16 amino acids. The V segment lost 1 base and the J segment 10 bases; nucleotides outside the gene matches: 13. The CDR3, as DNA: TGTGCCAGTAGTATAGGCCAGGGGGGGATTATCTATCCCCAGCATTTT. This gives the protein CASSIGQGGIIYPQHF.

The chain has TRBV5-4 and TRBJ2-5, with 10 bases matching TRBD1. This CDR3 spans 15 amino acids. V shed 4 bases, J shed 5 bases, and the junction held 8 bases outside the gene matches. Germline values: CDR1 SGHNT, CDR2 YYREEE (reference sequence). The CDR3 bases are TGTGCCAGCAGCATGACAGGGGGCGCGCGGGAGACCCAGTACTTC. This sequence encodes CASSMTGGARETQYF.

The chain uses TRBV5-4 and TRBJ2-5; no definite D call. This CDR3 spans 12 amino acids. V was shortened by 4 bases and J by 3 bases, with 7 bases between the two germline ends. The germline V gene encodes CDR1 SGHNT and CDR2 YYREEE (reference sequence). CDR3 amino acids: CASSPAEETQYF. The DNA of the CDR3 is TGTGCCAGCAGCCCGGCCGAAGAGACCCAGTACTTC.

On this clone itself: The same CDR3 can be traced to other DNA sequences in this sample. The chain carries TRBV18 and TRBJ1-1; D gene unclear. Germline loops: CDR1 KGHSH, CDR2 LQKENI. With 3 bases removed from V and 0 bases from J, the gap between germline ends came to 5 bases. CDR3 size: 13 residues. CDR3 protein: CASSPSVNTEAFF. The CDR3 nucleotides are TGTGCCAGCTCACCTTCAGTGAACACTGAAGCTTTCTTT.

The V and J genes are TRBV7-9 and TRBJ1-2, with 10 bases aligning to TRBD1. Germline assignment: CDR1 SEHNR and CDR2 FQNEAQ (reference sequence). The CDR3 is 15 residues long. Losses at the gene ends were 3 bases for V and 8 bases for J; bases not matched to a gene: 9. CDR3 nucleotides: TGTGCCAGCAGCTTGCCCGGGACAGGGGCTTGGGGCTACACCTTC. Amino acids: CASSLPGTGAWGYTF.

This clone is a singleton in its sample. CDR3 DNA: TGTGCCAGCAGCCCACGGACAGGGATTCCCCCGTATCATGGCTACACCTTC. Translating it yields CASSPRTGIPPYHGYTF. The chain combines TRBV9 with TRBJ1-2; 8 bases agree with TRBD1. The V segment lost 4 bases and the J segment 6 bases; nucleotides outside the gene matches: 17. The CDR3 loop spans 17 amino acids. Germline V CDR1 and CDR2: SGDLS, YYNGEE.

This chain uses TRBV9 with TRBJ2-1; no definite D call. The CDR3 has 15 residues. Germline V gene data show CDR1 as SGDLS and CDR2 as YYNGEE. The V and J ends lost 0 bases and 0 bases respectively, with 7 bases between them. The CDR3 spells CASSVDFYSYNEQFF. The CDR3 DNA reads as TGTGCCAGCAGCGTAGACTTTTACTCCTACAATGAGCAGTTCTTC.